A selection of T cell receptor beta chains follows, all from one sample in a study of blood T cell repertoires in COVID-19. Sequenced by immunoSEQ multiplex PCR; TCRdb stores in-frame clones only, minus some. The sample shows around 310,000 clones, 85% to 90% of them seen only once. Sequencing input: peripheral blood. These receptors originate from a woman aged 50 to 65 with active or convalescent COVID-19. Both conserved end residues are part of each CDR3. Each record gives: J gene, clone size, V gene, D gene, CDR3 DNA, CDR3 protein. D genes are given only for firm matches. Not all rows give a size; the values are once, few, many and, for expanded clones, a class.

j_gene: TRBJ1-4; abundance: -; v_gene: TRBV18; d_gene: -; CDR3nt: TGTGCCAGCTCACCCCTTAGCGGCGCCAATGAAAAACTGTTTTTT; CDR3aa: CASSPLSGANEKLFF
j_gene: TRBJ2-7; abundance: -; v_gene: TRBV30; d_gene: -; CDR3nt: TGTGCCTGGAGTGGGGAGACTACCTACGAGCAGTACTTC; CDR3aa: CAWSGETTYEQYF
j_gene: TRBJ1-5; abundance: -; v_gene: TRBV18; d_gene: -; CDR3nt: TGTGCCAGCTCACCAAGCGGCTCCAATCAGCCCCAGCATTTT; CDR3aa: CASSPSGSNQPQHF
j_gene: TRBJ2-1; abundance: -; v_gene: TRBV6-2/TRBV6-3; d_gene: -; CDR3nt: TGTGCCAGCAGTCAAGGGGGAGACAGAACAATTCCCTCTAGCCATGAGCAGTTCTTC; CDR3aa: CASSQGGDRTIPSSHEQFF
j_gene: TRBJ1-1; abundance: -; v_gene: TRBV5-6; d_gene: TRBD1; CDR3nt: TGTGCCAGCAGCACACCGGGACAGATGAACACTGAAGCTTTCTTT; CDR3aa: CASSTPGQMNTEAFF
j_gene: TRBJ2-1; abundance: -; v_gene: TRBV28; d_gene: -; CDR3nt: TGTGCCAGCAGTCAACTATACAATGAGCAGTTCTTC; CDR3aa: CASSQLYNEQFF
j_gene: TRBJ2-7; abundance: -; v_gene: TRBV27; d_gene: -; CDR3nt: TGTGCCAGCAGTTTTGGCCCGACCTACGAGCAGTACTTC; CDR3aa: CASSFGPTYEQYF
j_gene: TRBJ1-1; abundance: -; v_gene: TRBV7-2; d_gene: -; CDR3nt: TGTGCCAGCAGCTTAGCGGACCGGGGTATTGAAGCTTTCTTT; CDR3aa: CASSLADRGIEAFF
j_gene: TRBJ2-3; abundance: -; v_gene: TRBV7-9; d_gene: -; CDR3nt: TGTGCCAGCAGCGGAGGCGGAGATACGCAGTATTTT; CDR3aa: CASSGGGDTQYF
j_gene: TRBJ2-7; abundance: -; v_gene: TRBV5-1; d_gene: TRBD1; CDR3nt: TGCGCCAGCAGCCTTGGACAGGTGGACGAGCAGTACTTC; CDR3aa: CASSLGQVDEQYF
j_gene: TRBJ1-5; abundance: -; v_gene: TRBV7-8; d_gene: -; CDR3nt: TGTGCCAGCAGCCCCGGGACTGTGGCGCCCCAGCATTTT; CDR3aa: CASSPGTVAPQHF
j_gene: TRBJ1-6; abundance: -; v_gene: TRBV4-1; d_gene: TRBD1; CDR3nt: TGCGCCAGCAGCTTAGGACAGGGTGGTAATTCACCCCTCCACTTT; CDR3aa: CASSLGQGGNSPLHF
j_gene: TRBJ1-5; abundance: -; v_gene: TRBV12-3/TRBV12-4; d_gene: TRBD1; CDR3nt: TGTGCCAGCAGACCAGGGGGCGAGCCCCAGCATTTT; CDR3aa: CASRPGGEPQHF
j_gene: TRBJ1-2; abundance: few; v_gene: TRBV12-3/TRBV12-4; d_gene: -; CDR3nt: TGTGCCAGCAGTTTAAGGGAGAACTATGGCTACACCTTC; CDR3aa: CASSLRENYGYTF
j_gene: TRBJ1-1; abundance: -; v_gene: TRBV9; d_gene: -; CDR3nt: TGTGCCAGCAGCCCCCGACAAGACCTAAACACTGAAGCTTTCTTT; CDR3aa: CASSPRQDLNTEAFF
j_gene: TRBJ2-3; abundance: -; v_gene: TRBV6-4; d_gene: -; CDR3nt: TGTGCCAGCAGTGACTCGGGGGGGGCCACAGATACGCAGTATTTT; CDR3aa: CASSDSGGATDTQYF
j_gene: TRBJ2-1; abundance: -; v_gene: TRBV4-1; d_gene: -; CDR3nt: TGCGCCAGCAGCCAAGGGGAGGTTTCGACGCAGGTAAAATACAATGAGCAGTTCTTC; CDR3aa: CASSQGEVSTQVKYNEQFF
j_gene: TRBJ2-2; abundance: once; v_gene: TRBV7-3; d_gene: TRBD1; CDR3nt: TGTGCCACCAGAAGGGACAGAGGGACCGGGGAGCTGTTTTTT; CDR3aa: CATRRDRGTGELFF
j_gene: TRBJ2-1; abundance: -; v_gene: TRBV9; d_gene: TRBD1; CDR3nt: TGTGCCAGCAGCGCGAGACAGGGGGACTACAATGAGCAGTTCTTC; CDR3aa: CASSARQGDYNEQFF
j_gene: TRBJ1-5; abundance: -; v_gene: TRBV2; d_gene: -; CDR3nt: TGTGCCAGCAGCCTCGAAGGGGCCCCAATAGGGCAGCCCCAGCATTTT; CDR3aa: CASSLEGAPIGQPQHF
j_gene: TRBJ1-1; abundance: -; v_gene: TRBV7-8; d_gene: TRBD1; CDR3nt: TGTGCCAGCAGCTTATCGGACAGGGGGGATACTGAAGCTTTCTTT; CDR3aa: CASSLSDRGDTEAFF
j_gene: TRBJ1-1; abundance: -; v_gene: TRBV6-5; d_gene: -; CDR3nt: TGTGCCAGCAGTTACTCGCAGTCGAACACTGAAGCTTTCTTT; CDR3aa: CASSYSQSNTEAFF
j_gene: TRBJ1-4; abundance: -; v_gene: TRBV5-1; d_gene: TRBD1; CDR3nt: TGCGCCAGCAGCTCGTCCGGGACAGCCAATGAAAAACTGTTTTTT; CDR3aa: CASSSSGTANEKLFF
j_gene: TRBJ1-2; abundance: -; v_gene: TRBV5-1; d_gene: -; CDR3nt: TGCGCCAGCAGCTCGGGGACACTCAGTTATGGCTACACCTTC; CDR3aa: CASSSGTLSYGYTF
j_gene: TRBJ2-5; abundance: -; v_gene: TRBV7-6; d_gene: -; CDR3nt: TGTGCCAGCAGCGTAAGGACAGCCCGCCAAGAGACCCAGTACTTC; CDR3aa: CASSVRTARQETQYF
j_gene: TRBJ1-2; abundance: -; v_gene: TRBV19; d_gene: -; CDR3nt: TGTGCCAGTAGTGAGGGCAGAGCCTGGCCGTCGTATGGCTACACCTTC; CDR3aa: CASSEGRAWPSYGYTF
j_gene: TRBJ2-1; abundance: -; v_gene: TRBV11-1; d_gene: -; CDR3nt: TGTGCCAGCAGCTCGTGGGCAGATAGCGATGAGCAGTTCTTC; CDR3aa: CASSSWADSDEQFF
j_gene: TRBJ2-3; abundance: -; v_gene: TRBV5-1; d_gene: -; CDR3nt: TGCGCCAGCAGCGGGCCCGTTAAGGGCACAGATACGCAGTATTTT; CDR3aa: CASSGPVKGTDTQYF
j_gene: TRBJ1-4; abundance: -; v_gene: TRBV19; d_gene: TRBD1; CDR3nt: TGTGCCAGTAGTCAAGTGACAGGGGGCGGTGAAAAACTGTTTTTT; CDR3aa: CASSQVTGGGEKLFF
j_gene: TRBJ2-1; abundance: few; v_gene: TRBV7-2; d_gene: -; CDR3nt: TGTGCCAGCAGGTGGGACACTGAGCAGTTCTTC; CDR3aa: CASRWDTEQFF
j_gene: TRBJ1-2; abundance: -; v_gene: TRBV6-6; d_gene: TRBD1; CDR3nt: TGTGCCAGCAGTTACCAAATTACAGGGGGCGCGACTCACTTC; CDR3aa: CASSYQITGGATHF
j_gene: TRBJ2-3; abundance: few; v_gene: TRBV15; d_gene: TRBD2; CDR3nt: TGTGCCACCAGCAGAGGCGGGACTAGCGGGAGAGTTATCGGTACAGATACGCAGTATTTT; CDR3aa: CATSRGGTSGRVIGTDTQYF
j_gene: TRBJ1-1; abundance: -; v_gene: TRBV11-3; d_gene: -; CDR3nt: TGTGCCAGCAGCTCCCAGATTAACACTGAAGCTTTCTTT; CDR3aa: CASSSQINTEAFF
j_gene: TRBJ2-7; abundance: once; v_gene: TRBV7-9; d_gene: -; CDR3nt: TGTGCCAGCAGTCATCTACCGGGACAATCCTACGAGCAGTACTTC; CDR3aa: CASSHLPGQSYEQYF
j_gene: TRBJ1-1; abundance: -; v_gene: TRBV9; d_gene: TRBD1; CDR3nt: TGTGCCAGCAGCGGCGACAGGGGATACTTGAACACTGAAGCTTTCTTT; CDR3aa: CASSGDRGYLNTEAFF
j_gene: TRBJ1-1; abundance: -; v_gene: TRBV6-2/TRBV6-3; d_gene: -; CDR3nt: TGTGCCAGCAGTCCCTTCGTGAACACTGAAGCTTTCTTT; CDR3aa: CASSPFVNTEAFF
j_gene: TRBJ1-2; abundance: -; v_gene: TRBV29-1; d_gene: TRBD1; CDR3nt: TGCAGCGTGACAGGGACAGCTAACTATGGCTACACCTTC; CDR3aa: CSVTGTANYGYTF
j_gene: TRBJ1-1; abundance: -; v_gene: TRBV30; d_gene: TRBD1; CDR3nt: TGTGCCTGGAGTTGGCCCGGACAGGGGGCGGCGGCTTTCTTT; CDR3aa: CAWSWPGQGAAAFF
j_gene: TRBJ2-1; abundance: -; v_gene: TRBV10-3; d_gene: TRBD2; CDR3nt: TGTGCCATCGGACTAGCGGGGGGGCAGGGAAATGAGCAGTTCTTC; CDR3aa: CAIGLAGGQGNEQFF
j_gene: TRBJ2-7; abundance: few; v_gene: TRBV6-5; d_gene: TRBD2; CDR3nt: TGTGCCAGCGGCCGGGACTACTCCTACGAGCAGTACTTC; CDR3aa: CASGRDYSYEQYF
j_gene: TRBJ1-2; abundance: -; v_gene: TRBV6-5; d_gene: -; CDR3nt: TGTGCCAGCAGTTACTCGATAGGGGCTTCCTATGGCTACACCTTC; CDR3aa: CASSYSIGASYGYTF
j_gene: TRBJ1-6; abundance: -; v_gene: TRBV3-1/TRBV3-2; d_gene: TRBD1; CDR3nt: TGTGCCAGCAGCCAAGTTACAGGGGCCCTCCCCCTCCACTTT; CDR3aa: CASSQVTGALPLHF
j_gene: TRBJ2-3; abundance: -; v_gene: TRBV5-1; d_gene: TRBD2; CDR3nt: TGCGCCAGCAGCAAGGGAGGGGGACTAGGTGGAACAGATACGCAGTATTTT; CDR3aa: CASSKGGGLGGTDTQYF
j_gene: TRBJ1-2; abundance: -; v_gene: TRBV3-1/TRBV3-2; d_gene: -; CDR3nt: TGTGCCAGCAGCCCCCGAGTTAAGAACTATGGCTACACCTTC; CDR3aa: CASSPRVKNYGYTF
j_gene: TRBJ1-1; abundance: -; v_gene: TRBV18; d_gene: -; CDR3nt: TGTGCCAGCTCACCAAAACAGCTGGGCACTGAAGCTTTCTTT; CDR3aa: CASSPKQLGTEAFF
j_gene: TRBJ2-1; abundance: -; v_gene: TRBV2; d_gene: -; CDR3nt: TGTGCCAGCAGTGTAAGTCAGCGGAGGAAAGGGAATGAGCAGTTCTTC; CDR3aa: CASSVSQRRKGNEQFF
j_gene: TRBJ2-7; abundance: -; v_gene: TRBV5-4; d_gene: -; CDR3nt: TGTGCCAGCAGCTTGGCAGGATTCTACGAGCAGTACTTC; CDR3aa: CASSLAGFYEQYF
j_gene: TRBJ1-5; abundance: -; v_gene: TRBV30; d_gene: -; CDR3nt: TGTGCCTGGAGTTCTCAGACGGCGGAGGTGCCCCAGCATTTT; CDR3aa: CAWSSQTAEVPQHF
j_gene: TRBJ2-7; abundance: -; v_gene: TRBV11-2; d_gene: TRBD2; CDR3nt: TGTGCCAGCAGCTCCCAGGGAGGGTGGGAGCAGTACTTC; CDR3aa: CASSSQGGWEQYF
j_gene: TRBJ2-5; abundance: -; v_gene: TRBV23-1; d_gene: TRBD2; CDR3nt: TGCGCCAGCAGACACGTGCGGGGGGCGGGAGAGACCCAGTACTTC; CDR3aa: CASRHVRGAGETQYF
j_gene: TRBJ1-5; abundance: -; v_gene: TRBV7-2; d_gene: -; CDR3nt: TGTGCCAGCAGCTTACTTAGAGGAGGTGGGGAGCCCCAGCATTTT; CDR3aa: CASSLLRGGGEPQHF
j_gene: TRBJ2-1; abundance: -; v_gene: TRBV5-4; d_gene: TRBD2; CDR3nt: TGTGCCAGCAGCTTGGAACTAGCGCGTTACAATGAGCAGTTCTTC; CDR3aa: CASSLELARYNEQFF
j_gene: TRBJ2-7; abundance: -; v_gene: TRBV6-2/TRBV6-3; d_gene: -; CDR3nt: TGTGCCAGCAGTCATATACAGGAGTACGAGCAGTACTTC; CDR3aa: CASSHIQEYEQYF